This TCR beta chain was recorded in a study of metastatic and nonmetastatic thyroid tumors. For the study at large: A comparison of repertoires was made across blood and tumor or nodule tissue from malignant and benign thyroid patients.

Thyroid surgery was performed in patients who had received no treatment beforehand. Under the authors' procedure: A papillary thyroid cancer distant-metastasis classifier was built from CDR3 differences across clinicopathological groups. TCRdb ran MiXCR on the PCR reads. TCRdb, rather than the study authors, made the V and J calls. Of roughly 58,000 clones in the sample, just over 4% were seen once. Study-wide findings and caveats: When malignant thyroid tumors were compared with benign nodules, TCR beta diversity was reportedly significantly higher in the malignant tumors. This held in both blood and tumor samples.

This clone was counted only a few times. The antigen is not known. Source material: blood. The receptor's source is a female donor with papillary thyroid cancer or a benign thyroid nodule (not recorded which). Some clones in this sample may be carry-over from other donors' samples.

Here the CDR3 reads CASGLAAEQFF. The CDR3 DNA reads TGTGCTAGTGGTTTGGCGGCTGAGCAGTTCTTC. The chain recombines TRBV12-5 with TRBJ2-1; the D is unclear. The ends were cut back, 1 base at V and 9 bases at J, with 4 bases in the middle. The CDR3 has 11 amino acids. Germline V gene lookup returns CDR1 LGHNT and CDR2 FRNRAP.